This T cell receptor beta chain was captured in a study of shared clonotypes between healthy human individuals. Donors comprised only Caucasian adults living in Nashville, Tennessee. Every immunoSEQ plate was one replicate of a subset's evenly spread DNA. The repertoire was sequenced with immunoSEQ multiplex PCR; TCRdb's copy has only in-frame clones and lacks some. The table records more than 1.2 million clones, about 98.5% of them present only once. The germline V gene has CDR1 SGHRS and CDR2 YFSETQ. The junction had 6 bases not matched to a gene; V was cut back by 4 bases and J by 5 bases. This CDR3 is built from 14 residues.

The chain uses TRBV5-1 and TRBJ1-5, with TRBD1 matching over 7 bases. Sequenced material: naive CD4+ T cells sorted from blood. The subset here: CD45RA+ positively selected. The TCR was taken from a man aged 25 to 45 in good health. The CDR3, as DNA: TGCGCCAGCAGCCCCGACAGGGCCGATCAGCCCCAGCATTTT. It is translated as CASSPDRADQPQHF.